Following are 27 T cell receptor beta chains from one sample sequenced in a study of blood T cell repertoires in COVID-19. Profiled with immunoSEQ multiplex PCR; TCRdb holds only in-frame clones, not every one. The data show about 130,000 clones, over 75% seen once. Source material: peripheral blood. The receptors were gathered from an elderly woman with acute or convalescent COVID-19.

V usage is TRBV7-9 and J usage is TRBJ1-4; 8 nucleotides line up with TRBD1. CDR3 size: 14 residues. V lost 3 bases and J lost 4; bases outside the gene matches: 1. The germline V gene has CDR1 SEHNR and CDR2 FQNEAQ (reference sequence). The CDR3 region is CASSLGQVNEKLFF. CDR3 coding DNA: TGTGCCAGCAGCTTGGGACAGGTTAATGAAAAACTGTTTTTT.

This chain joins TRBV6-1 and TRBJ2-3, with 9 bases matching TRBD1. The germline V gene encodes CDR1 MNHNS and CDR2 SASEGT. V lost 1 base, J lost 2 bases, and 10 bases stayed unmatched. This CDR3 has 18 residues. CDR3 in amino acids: CASSEGTGAIVFTDTQYF. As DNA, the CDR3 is TGTGCCAGCAGTGAAGGGACAGGGGCTATAGTTTTCACAGATACGCAGTATTTT.

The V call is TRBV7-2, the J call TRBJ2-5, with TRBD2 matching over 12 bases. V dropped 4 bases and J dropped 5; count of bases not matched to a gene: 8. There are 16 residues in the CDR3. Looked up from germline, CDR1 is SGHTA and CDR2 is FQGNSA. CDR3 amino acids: CASSSNLAGGRETQYF. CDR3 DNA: TGTGCCAGCAGCTCAAACCTAGCGGGGGGGAGGGAGACCCAGTACTTC.

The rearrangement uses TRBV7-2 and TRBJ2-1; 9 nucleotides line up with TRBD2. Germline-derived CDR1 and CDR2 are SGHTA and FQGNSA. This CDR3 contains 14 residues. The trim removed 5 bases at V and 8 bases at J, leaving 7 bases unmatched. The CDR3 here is CASSPSGDRHEQFF. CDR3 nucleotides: TGTGCCAGCAGCCCTAGCGGGGACCGACATGAGCAGTTCTTC.

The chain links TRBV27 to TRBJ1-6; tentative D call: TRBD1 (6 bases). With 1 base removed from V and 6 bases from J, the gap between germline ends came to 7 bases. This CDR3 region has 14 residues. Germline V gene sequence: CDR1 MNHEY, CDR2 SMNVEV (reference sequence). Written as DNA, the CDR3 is TGTGCCAGCAGTTTATTACAGGGTAATTCACCCCTCCACTTT. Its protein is CASSLLQGNSPLHF.

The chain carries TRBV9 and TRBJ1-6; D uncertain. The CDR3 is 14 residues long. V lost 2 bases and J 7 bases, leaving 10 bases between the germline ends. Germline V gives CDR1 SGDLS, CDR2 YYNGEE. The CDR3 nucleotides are TGTGCCAGCAGCGTCCGGTGGGAGAATTCACCCCTCCACTTT. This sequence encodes CASSVRWENSPLHF.

CDR3 in amino acids: CAIMGDREGEAFF. In DNA form, the CDR3 reads TGTGCCATCATGGGGGACAGGGAGGGGGAAGCTTTCTTT. The V gene is TRBV10-3, the J gene TRBJ1-1; 9 bases agree with TRBD1. The CDR3 contains 13 residues. Trimming at V came to 7 bases and at J to 8 bases, leaving 8 bases not matched to a gene. The germline V gene encodes CDR1 ENHRY and CDR2 SYGVKD.

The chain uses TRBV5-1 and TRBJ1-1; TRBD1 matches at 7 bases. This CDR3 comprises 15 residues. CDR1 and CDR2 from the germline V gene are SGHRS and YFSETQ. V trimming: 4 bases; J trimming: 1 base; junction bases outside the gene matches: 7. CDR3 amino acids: CASSGGTAKNTEAFF. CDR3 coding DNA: TGCGCCAGCAGCGGGGGGACAGCTAAGAACACTGAAGCTTTCTTT.

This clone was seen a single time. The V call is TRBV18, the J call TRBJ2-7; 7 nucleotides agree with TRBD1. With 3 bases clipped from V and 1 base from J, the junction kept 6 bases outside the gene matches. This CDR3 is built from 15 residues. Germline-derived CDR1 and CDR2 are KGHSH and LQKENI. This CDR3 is CASSPLGQASYEQYF. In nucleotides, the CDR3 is TGTGCCAGCTCACCGTTAGGACAGGCGTCCTACGAGCAGTACTTC.

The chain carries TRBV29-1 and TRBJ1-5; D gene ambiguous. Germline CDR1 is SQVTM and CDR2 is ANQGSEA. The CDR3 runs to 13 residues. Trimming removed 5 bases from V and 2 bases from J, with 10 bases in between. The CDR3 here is CSVTQEGNQPQHF. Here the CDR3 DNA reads TGCAGCGTTACCCAGGAGGGCAATCAGCCCCAGCATTTT. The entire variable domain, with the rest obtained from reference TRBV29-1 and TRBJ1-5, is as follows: SAVISQKPSRDICQRGTSLTIQCQVDSQVTMMFWYRQQPGQSLTLIATANQGSEATYESGFVIDKFPISRPNLTFSTLTVSNMSPEDSSIYLCSVTQEGNQPQHFGDGTRLSIL.

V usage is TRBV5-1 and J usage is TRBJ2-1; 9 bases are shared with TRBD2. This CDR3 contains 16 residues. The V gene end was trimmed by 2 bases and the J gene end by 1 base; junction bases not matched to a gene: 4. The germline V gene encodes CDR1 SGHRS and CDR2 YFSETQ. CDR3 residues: CASSFSSGESYNEQFF. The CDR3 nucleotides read TGCGCCAGCAGCTTTTCTAGCGGGGAATCCTACAATGAGCAGTTCTTC.

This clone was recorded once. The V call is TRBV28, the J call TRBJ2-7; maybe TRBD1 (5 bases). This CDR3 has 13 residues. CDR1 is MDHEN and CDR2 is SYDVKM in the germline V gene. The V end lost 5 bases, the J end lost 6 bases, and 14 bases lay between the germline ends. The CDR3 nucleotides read TGTGCCAGCAGTCAGGGCCCCAGGCCCGAGCAGTACTTC. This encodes CASSQGPRPEQYF.

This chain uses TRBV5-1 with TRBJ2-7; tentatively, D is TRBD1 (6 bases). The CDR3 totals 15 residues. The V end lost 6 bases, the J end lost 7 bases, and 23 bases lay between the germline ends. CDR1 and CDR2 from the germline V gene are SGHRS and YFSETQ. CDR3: CASTNGTGILGEQYF. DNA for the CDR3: TGCGCCAGCACCAACGGTACAGGGATCTTAGGGGAGCAGTACTTC.

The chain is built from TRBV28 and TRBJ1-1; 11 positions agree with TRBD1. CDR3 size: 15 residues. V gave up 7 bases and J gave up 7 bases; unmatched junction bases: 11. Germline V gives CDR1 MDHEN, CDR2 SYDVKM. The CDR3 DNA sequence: TGTGCCAGCAACCGGGCCGGGACAGGGGGTAATGAAGCTTTCTTT. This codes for CASNRAGTGGNEAFF.

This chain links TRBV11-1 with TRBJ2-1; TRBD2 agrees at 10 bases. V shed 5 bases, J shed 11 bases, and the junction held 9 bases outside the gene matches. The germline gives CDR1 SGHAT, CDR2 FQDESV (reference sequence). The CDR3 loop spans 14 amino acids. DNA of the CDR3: TGTGCCAGCAGCGTCCTAGCGGGAGCTAATAAGCAGTTCTTC. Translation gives CASSVLAGANKQFF.

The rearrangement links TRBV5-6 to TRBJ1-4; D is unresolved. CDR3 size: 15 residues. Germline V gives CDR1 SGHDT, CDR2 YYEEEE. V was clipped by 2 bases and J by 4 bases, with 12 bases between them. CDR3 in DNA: TGTGCCAGCAGCTTAGTACACAGCCGTAATGAAAAACTGTTTTTT. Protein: CASSLVHSRNEKLFF.

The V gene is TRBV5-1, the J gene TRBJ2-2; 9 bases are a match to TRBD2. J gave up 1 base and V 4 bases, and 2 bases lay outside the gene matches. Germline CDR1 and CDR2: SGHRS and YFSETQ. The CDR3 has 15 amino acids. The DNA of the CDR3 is TGCGCCAGCAGCATTAGCGGGGGGAACACCGGGGAGCTGTTTTTT. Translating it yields CASSISGGNTGELFF. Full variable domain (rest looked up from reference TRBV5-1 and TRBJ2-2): KAGVTQTPRYLIKTRGQQVTLSCSPISGHRSVSWYQQTPGQGLQFLFEYFSETQRNKGNFPGRFSGRQFSNSRSEMNVSTLELGDSALYLCASSISGGNTGELFFGEGSRLTVL.

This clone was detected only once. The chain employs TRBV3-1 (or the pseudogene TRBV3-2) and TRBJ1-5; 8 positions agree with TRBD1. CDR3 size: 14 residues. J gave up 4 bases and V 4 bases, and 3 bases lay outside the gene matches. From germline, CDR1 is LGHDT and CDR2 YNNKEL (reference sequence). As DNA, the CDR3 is TGTGCCAGCAGCCGCGGACAGGGAAATCAGCCCCAGCATTTT. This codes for CASSRGQGNQPQHF.

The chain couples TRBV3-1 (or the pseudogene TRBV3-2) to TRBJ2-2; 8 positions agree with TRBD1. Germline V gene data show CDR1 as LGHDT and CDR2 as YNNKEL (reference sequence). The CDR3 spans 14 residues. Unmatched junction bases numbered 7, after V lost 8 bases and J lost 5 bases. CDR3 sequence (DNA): TGTGCCAGCGGCCCGGGACAGGTAACCGGGGAGCTGTTTTTT. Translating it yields CASGPGQVTGELFF.

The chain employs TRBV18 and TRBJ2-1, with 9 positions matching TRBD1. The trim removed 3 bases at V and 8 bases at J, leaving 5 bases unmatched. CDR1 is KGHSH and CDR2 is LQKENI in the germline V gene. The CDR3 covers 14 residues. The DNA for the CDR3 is TGTGCCAGCTCACCGGACAGGGGTATCTATGAGCAGTTCTTC. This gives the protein CASSPDRGIYEQFF.

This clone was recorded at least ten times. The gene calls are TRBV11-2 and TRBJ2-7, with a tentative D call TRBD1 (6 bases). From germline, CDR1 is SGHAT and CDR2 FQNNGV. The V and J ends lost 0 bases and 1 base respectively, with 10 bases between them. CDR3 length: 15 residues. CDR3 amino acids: CASSLERTASYEQYF. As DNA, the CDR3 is TGTGCCAGCAGCTTAGAAAGGACAGCTTCCTACGAGCAGTACTTC.

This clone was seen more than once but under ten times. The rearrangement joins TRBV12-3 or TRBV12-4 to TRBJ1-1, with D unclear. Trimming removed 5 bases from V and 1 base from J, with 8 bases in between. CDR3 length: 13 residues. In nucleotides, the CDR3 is TGTGCCAGCAGTAAAACAGCGAACACTGAAGCTTTCTTT. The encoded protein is CASSKTANTEAFF.

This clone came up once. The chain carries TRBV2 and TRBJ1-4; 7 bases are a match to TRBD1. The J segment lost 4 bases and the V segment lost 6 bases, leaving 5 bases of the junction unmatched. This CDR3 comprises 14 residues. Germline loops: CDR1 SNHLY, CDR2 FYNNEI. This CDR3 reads CASRGTAYNEKLFF. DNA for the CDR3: TGTGCCAGCAGGGGGACAGCTTATAATGAAAAACTGTTTTTT.

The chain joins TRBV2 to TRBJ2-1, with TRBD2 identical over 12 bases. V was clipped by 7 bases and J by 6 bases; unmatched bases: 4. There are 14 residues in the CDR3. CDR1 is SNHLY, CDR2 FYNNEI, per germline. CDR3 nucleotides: TGTGCCAGCACCCCGGGACTAGCGGGCAATGAGCAGTTCTTC. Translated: CASTPGLAGNEQFF.

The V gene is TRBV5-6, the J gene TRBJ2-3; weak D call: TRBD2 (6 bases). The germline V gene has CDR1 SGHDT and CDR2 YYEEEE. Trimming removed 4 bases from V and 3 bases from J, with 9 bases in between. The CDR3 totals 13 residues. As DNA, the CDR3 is TGTGCCAGCAGCCCGGAGGGGACAGATACGCAGTATTTT. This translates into CASSPEGTDTQYF.

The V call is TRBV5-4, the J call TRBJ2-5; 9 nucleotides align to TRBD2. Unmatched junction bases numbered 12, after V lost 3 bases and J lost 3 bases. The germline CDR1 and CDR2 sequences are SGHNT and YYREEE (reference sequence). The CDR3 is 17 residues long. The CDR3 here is CASSSGQGVAGEETQYF. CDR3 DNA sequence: TGTGCCAGCAGCTCGGGCCAGGGGGTAGCGGGAGAAGAGACCCAGTACTTC.

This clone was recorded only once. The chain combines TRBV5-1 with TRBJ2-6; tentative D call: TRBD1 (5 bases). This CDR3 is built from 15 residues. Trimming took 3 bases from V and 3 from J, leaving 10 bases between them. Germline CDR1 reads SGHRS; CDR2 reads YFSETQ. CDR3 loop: CASSSGSFGANVLTF. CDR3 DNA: TGCGCCAGCAGCTCAGGGTCTTTTGGGGCCAACGTCCTGACTTTC.